What follows is one TCR beta chain and its context. Its specificity is unknown. If patients had autoimmune disease history or systemic immunosuppression, they were excluded. Trimming took off 0 bases at V and 5 bases at J, with 16 bases between the two ends. CDR1 is LGHNA and CDR2 is YNFKEQ in the germline V gene. The CDR3 is made up of 16 amino acids. This table comes from immunoSEQ multiplex PCR, and its TCRdb copy is limited to in-frame clones, with some not included. This table holds roughly 41,000 clones, roughly 86% found once. The sample originates from a study of OX40 agonist ivuxolimab in advanced cancers. Study-level results: It was not determined which antigens were specifically recognized by the peripheral T cells that had undergone clonal expansion.

The chain joins TRBV4-2 to TRBJ1-1, with no clear D. This specimen was CD4+ or CD8+ T cells sorted from blood, taken in a trial of the OX40 agonist ivuxolimab. This sequence originates from an adult with an advanced solid tumor such as melanoma, head and neck, liver or kidney cancer. DNA of the CDR3: TGTGCCAGCAGCCAAGAATCCGGACCCCCGGGGACTGAAGCTTTCTTT. Its protein product is CASSQESGPPGTEAFF.